The following is a TCR beta chain sequence with its context. Antigen unknown. The CDR3 contains 15 residues. Trimming shortened V by 2 bases and J by 0 bases, and 10 bases separated the two germline ends. CDR1 and CDR2 (germline): WNHNN, SYGVQD (reference sequence). The entry originates in a study of cytomegalovirus exposure and HLA in healthy donors. Overall study results and limits: There was a cluster of highly shared sequence variants that was likely a sequencing artifact. Common viral pathogens (according to a later analysis) appeared linked to several of the most significant clusters. Earlier analysis found most TCR beta V segments productive about 90% or about 30% of the time. CMV serostatus was the sole immune exposure information available.

PCR amplification relied on 60 Vbeta primers (plus 13 Jbeta primers). The assay was immunoSEQ multiplex PCR, and TCRdb's table has in-frame clones only and misses some. The data show some 130,000 clones, 80% seen once. Sequencing was done on a sample of PBMCs. The TCR was taken from a man younger than 40 in good health and CMV-seronegative. This chain uses TRBV10-1 with TRBJ1-1; D perhaps matches TRBD1 (5 bases). The CDR3 loop is CASSEDRGMNTEAFF. In DNA form, the CDR3 reads TGCGCCAGCAGTGAGGATCGGGGGATGAACACTGAAGCTTTCTTT.